The 8 T cell receptor beta chains below were found in one sample sequenced in a study of OX40 agonist ivuxolimab in advanced cancers. TCRdb's table, derived via immunoSEQ multiplex PCR, lists solely in-frame clones and lacks some. Of roughly 35,000 clones in the sample, over 80% were seen once. The input for sequencing was CD4+ or CD8+ T cells sorted from blood, taken in a trial of the OX40 agonist ivuxolimab. The origin of the receptors is an adult with an advanced solid tumor such as melanoma, head and neck, liver or kidney cancer.

The chain employs TRBV11-2 and TRBJ1-1; D unresolved. From germline, CDR1 is SGHAT and CDR2 FQNNGV. V was shortened by 2 bases and J by 7 bases, with 8 bases between the two germline ends. This CDR3 has 12 amino acids. The chain's CDR3 is CASSLSGLEAFF. The CDR3 nucleotides read TGTGCCAGCAGCTTATCAGGACTTGAAGCTTTCTTT.

The chain is built from TRBV6-1 and TRBJ2-3; 7 positions agree with TRBD2. V was clipped by 9 bases and J by 11 bases; unmatched bases: 17. The CDR3 has 14 amino acids. In germline, CDR1 is MNHNS, CDR2 SASEGT. Here the CDR3 DNA reads TGTGCCAGTCTATTCCGGGGCGGGGGAGAGAAGCAGTATTTT. Translated: CASLFRGGGEKQYF.

This clone showed up just once. The rearrangement joins TRBV6-5 to TRBJ2-1; D call uncertain. V lost 6 bases to trimming and J lost 10 bases, with 13 bases between them. Germline CDR1 is MNHEY and CDR2 is SVGAGI. The CDR3 has 12 residues. The CDR3 loop reads CASSSLVEEQFF. CDR3 sequence (DNA): TGTGCCAGCAGCTCTCTCGTTGAAGAGCAGTTCTTC.

CDR3 nucleotide sequence: TGTGCCAGCAGCCCTCCCGGGGGCGGGAATTCTTACGAGCAGTACTTC. This sequence encodes CASSPPGGGNSYEQYF. The V and J genes are TRBV7-9 and TRBJ2-7; tentatively, D is TRBD1 or TRBD2 (6 bases each). The V gene lost 5 bases and the J gene lost 4 bases, with 21 bases spanning the gap. The CDR3 consists of 16 residues. Germline V gene data show CDR1 as SEHNR and CDR2 as FQNEAQ (reference sequence).

V gene TRBV27 combines with J gene TRBJ2-7; tentative D call: TRBD2 (6 bases). This CDR3 spans 13 amino acids. Trimming cost V 2 bases and J 3 bases, with 8 bases left between them. CDR1 and CDR2 (germline): MNHEY, SMNVEV (reference sequence). The CDR3 nucleotides read TGTGCCAGCAGTTTAATGCGGGGCTACGAGCAGTACTTC. It yields the protein CASSLMRGYEQYF.

This clone has only a few counts. The gene calls are TRBV4-3 and TRBJ2-6; D gene uncertain. Trimming cost V 0 bases and J 0 bases, with 6 bases left between them. The CDR3 extends over 16 amino acids. CDR1 is LGHNA and CDR2 is YSLEER in the germline V gene. CDR3 nucleotides: TGCGCCAGCAGCCAAGACACGGTCTCTGGGGCCAACGTCCTGACTTTC. Translated: CASSQDTVSGANVLTF.

V is TRBV6-5 and J is TRBJ2-2; D is unresolved. Germline V CDR1 and CDR2: MNHEY, SVGAGI. The CDR3 spans 12 residues. Trimming took 5 bases from V and 5 from J, leaving 6 bases between them. In nucleotides, the CDR3 is TGTGCCAGCAGTGACATAACCGGGGAGCTGTTTTTT. Its translation is CASSDITGELFF.

This clone was recorded only once. The genes are TRBV7-9 and TRBJ2-2; D unresolved. From germline, CDR1 is SEHNR and CDR2 FQNEAQ (reference sequence). Trimming took 5 bases from V and 4 from J, leaving 11 bases between them. This CDR3 is 14 amino acids long. DNA for the CDR3: TGTGCCAGCAGCCGTAACACGCGCACCGGGGAGCTGTTTTTT. Its protein is CASSRNTRTGELFF.